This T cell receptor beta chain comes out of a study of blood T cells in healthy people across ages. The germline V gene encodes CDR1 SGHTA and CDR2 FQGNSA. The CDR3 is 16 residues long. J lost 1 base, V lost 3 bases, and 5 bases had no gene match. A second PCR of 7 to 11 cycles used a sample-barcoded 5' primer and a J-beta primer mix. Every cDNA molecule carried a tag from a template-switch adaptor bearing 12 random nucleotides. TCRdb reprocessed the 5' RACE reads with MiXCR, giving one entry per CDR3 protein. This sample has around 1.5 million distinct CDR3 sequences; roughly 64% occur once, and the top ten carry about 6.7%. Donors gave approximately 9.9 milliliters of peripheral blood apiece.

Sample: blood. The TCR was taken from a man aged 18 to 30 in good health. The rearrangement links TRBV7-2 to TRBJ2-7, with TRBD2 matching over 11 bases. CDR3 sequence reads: CASSFRLAGYSYEQYF. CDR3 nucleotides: TGTGCCAGCAGCTTCCGACTAGCGGGGTATTCCTACGAGCAGTACTTC.